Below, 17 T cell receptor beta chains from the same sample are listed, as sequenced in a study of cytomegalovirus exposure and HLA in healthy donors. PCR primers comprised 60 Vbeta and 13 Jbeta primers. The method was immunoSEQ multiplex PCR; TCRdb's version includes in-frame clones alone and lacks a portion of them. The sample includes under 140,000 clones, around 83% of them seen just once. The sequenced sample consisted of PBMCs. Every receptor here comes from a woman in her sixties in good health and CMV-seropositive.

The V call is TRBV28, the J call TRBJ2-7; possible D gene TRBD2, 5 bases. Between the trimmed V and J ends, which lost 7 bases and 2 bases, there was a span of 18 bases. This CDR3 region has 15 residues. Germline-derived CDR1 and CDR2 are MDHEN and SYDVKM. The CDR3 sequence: CASISETEGAYEQYF. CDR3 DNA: TGTGCCAGCATAAGTGAGACTGAGGGAGCCTACGAGCAGTACTTC.

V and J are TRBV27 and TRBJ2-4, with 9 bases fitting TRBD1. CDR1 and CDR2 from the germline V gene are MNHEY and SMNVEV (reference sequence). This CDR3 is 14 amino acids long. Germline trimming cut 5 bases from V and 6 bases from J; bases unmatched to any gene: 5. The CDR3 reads CASSSSGQGNIQYF. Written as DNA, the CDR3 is TGTGCCAGCAGTAGCTCGGGACAGGGAAACATTCAGTACTTC.

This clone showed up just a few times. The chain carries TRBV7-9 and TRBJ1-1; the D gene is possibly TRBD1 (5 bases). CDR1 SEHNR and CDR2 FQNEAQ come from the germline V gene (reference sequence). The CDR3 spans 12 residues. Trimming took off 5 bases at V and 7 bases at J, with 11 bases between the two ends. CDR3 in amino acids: CASSPGGVEAFF. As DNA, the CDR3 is TGTGCCAGCAGCCCCGGGGGGGTTGAAGCTTTCTTT.

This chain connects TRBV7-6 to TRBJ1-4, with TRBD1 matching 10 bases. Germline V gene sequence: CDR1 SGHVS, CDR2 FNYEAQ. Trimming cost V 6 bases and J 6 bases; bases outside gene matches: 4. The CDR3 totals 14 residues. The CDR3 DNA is TGTGCCAGCAGAGACAGGGGGCGGGATGAAAAACTGTTTTTT. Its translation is CASRDRGRDEKLFF.

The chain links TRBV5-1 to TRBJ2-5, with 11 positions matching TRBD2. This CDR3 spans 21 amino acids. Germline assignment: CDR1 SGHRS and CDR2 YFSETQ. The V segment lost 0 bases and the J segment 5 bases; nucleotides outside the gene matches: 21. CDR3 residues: CASSLARTSGSGAFGMETQYF. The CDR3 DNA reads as TGCGCCAGCAGCTTGGCCCGAACTAGCGGGAGCGGTGCGTTTGGAATGGAGACCCAGTACTTC.

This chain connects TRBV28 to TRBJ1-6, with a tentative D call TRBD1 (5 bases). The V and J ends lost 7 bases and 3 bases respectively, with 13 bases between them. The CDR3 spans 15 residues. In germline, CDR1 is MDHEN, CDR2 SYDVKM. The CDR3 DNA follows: TGTGCCAGCACCAGTGCAGGGCTCTATAATTCACCCCTCCACTTT. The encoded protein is CASTSAGLYNSPLHF.

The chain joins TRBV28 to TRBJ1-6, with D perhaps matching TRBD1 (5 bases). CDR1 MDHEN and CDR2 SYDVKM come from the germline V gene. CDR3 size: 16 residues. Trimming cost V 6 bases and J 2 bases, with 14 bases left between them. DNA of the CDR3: TGTGCCAGCAGACTCGCAGGGAATACCTATAATTCACCCCTCCACTTT. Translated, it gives CASRLAGNTYNSPLHF.

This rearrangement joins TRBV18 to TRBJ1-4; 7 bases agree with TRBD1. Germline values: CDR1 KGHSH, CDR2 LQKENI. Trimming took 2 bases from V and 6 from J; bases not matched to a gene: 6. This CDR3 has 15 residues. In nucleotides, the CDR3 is TGTGCCAGCTCACCAAGACAGGGCGAACATGAAAAACTGTTTTTT. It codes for CASSPRQGEHEKLFF.

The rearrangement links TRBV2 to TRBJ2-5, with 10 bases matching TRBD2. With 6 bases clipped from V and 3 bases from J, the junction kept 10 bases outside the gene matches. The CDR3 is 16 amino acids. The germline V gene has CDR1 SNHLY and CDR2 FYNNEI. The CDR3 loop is CASRRTSGRAEETQYF. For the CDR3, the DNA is TGTGCCAGCAGGAGGACCAGCGGGAGGGCCGAAGAGACCCAGTACTTC.

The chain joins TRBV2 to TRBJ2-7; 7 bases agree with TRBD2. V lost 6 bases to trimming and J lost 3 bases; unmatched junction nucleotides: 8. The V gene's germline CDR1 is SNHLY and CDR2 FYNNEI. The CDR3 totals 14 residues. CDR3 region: CASSLTSVGYEQYF. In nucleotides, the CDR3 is TGTGCCAGCAGCTTAACTAGCGTAGGCTACGAGCAGTACTTC. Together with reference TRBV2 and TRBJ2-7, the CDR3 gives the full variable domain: EPEVTQTPSHQVTQMGQEVILRCVPISNHLYFYWYRQILGQKVEFLVSFYNNEISEKSEIFDDQFSVERPDGSNFTLKIRSTKLEDSAMYFCASSLTSVGYEQYFGPGTRLTVT.

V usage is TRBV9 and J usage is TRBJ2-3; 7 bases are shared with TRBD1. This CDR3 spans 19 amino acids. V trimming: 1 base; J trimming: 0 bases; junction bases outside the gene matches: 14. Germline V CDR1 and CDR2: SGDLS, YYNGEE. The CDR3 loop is CASSVSPTGRRGSTDTQYF. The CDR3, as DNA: TGTGCCAGCAGCGTATCCCCGACAGGGCGCAGAGGTAGCACAGATACGCAGTATTTT.

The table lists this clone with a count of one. In DNA, the CDR3 is TGTGCCAGCAGTTACACAGGTGAAAAACTGTTTTTT. It encodes CASSYTGEKLFF. V gene TRBV6-5 combines with J gene TRBJ1-4, with a weak D call TRBD1 (5 bases). Per the germline V gene, CDR1 is MNHEY and CDR2 is SVGAGI. The CDR3 is made up of 12 amino acids. V dropped 2 bases and J dropped 7 bases, with 5 bases sitting between them.

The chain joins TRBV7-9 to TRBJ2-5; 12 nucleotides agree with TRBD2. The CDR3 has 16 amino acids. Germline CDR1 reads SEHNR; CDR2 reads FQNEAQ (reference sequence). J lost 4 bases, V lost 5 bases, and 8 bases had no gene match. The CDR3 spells CASSPGLAGRRETQYF. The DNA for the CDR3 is TGTGCCAGCAGCCCAGGACTAGCGGGAAGGCGAGAGACCCAGTACTTC. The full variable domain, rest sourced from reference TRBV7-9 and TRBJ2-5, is DTGVSQNPRHKITKRGQNVTFRCDPISEHNRLYWYRQTLGQGPEFLTYFQNEAQLEKSRLLSDRFSAERPKGSFSTLEIQRTEQGDSAMYLCASSPGLAGRRETQYFGPGTRLLVL.

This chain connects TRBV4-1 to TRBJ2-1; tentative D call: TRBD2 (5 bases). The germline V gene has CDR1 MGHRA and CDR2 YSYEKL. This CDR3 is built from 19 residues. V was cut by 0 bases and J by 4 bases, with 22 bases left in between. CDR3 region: CASSQDMSRGPTGYNEQFF. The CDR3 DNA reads TGCGCCAGCAGCCAAGATATGTCGAGAGGCCCCACGGGATACAATGAGCAGTTCTTC.

The CDR3 here is CASSLSAAAVEQYF. CDR3 nucleotides: TGTGCCAGCAGCCTATCCGCGGCGGCTGTCGAGCAGTACTTC. The chain has TRBV28 and TRBJ2-7, with D unclear. The CDR3 is 14 amino acids. Trimming pared 6 bases from V and 6 bases from J, leaving 18 bases between. Germline assignment: CDR1 MDHEN and CDR2 SYDVKM.

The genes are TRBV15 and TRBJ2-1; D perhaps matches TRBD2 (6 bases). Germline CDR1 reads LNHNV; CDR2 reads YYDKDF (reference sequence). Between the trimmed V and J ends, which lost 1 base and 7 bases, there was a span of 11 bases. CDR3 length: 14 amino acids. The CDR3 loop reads CATSRAGELNEQFF. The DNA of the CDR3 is TGTGCCACCAGCAGAGCGGGAGAGTTGAATGAGCAGTTCTTC.

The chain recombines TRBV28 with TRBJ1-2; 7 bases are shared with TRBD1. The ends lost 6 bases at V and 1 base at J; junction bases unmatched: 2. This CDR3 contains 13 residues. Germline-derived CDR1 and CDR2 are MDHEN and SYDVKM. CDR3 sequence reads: CASSGTVNYGYTF. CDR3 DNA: TGTGCCAGCAGCGGGACAGTTAACTATGGCTACACCTTC.